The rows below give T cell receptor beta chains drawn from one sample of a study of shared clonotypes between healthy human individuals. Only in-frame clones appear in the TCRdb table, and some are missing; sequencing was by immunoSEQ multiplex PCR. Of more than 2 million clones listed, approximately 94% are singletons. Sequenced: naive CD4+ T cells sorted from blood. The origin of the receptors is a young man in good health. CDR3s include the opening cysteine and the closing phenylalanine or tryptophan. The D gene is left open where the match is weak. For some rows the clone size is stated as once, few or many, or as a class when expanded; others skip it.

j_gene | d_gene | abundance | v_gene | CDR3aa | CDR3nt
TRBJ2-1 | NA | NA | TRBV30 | CAWSHGVVVYNEQFF | TGTGCCTGGTCCCACGGGGTAGTCGTCTACAATGAGCAGTTCTTC
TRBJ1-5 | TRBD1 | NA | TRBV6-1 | CASRVTGGSQPQHF | TGTGCCAGCAGGGTGACAGGGGGTAGTCAGCCCCAGCATTTT
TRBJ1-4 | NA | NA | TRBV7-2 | CASSSYWGDEKLFF | TGTGCCAGCAGCTCTTACTGGGGGGATGAAAAACTGTTTTTT
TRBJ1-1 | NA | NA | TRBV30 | CAWSLLRTAPRGTEAFF | TGTGCCTGGAGTCTCCTCAGGACAGCCCCGCGTGGGACTGAAGCTTTCTTT
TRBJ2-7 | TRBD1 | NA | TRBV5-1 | CASSLDRVSSYEQYF | TGCGCCAGCAGCCTGGACAGGGTTAGTTCCTACGAGCAGTACTTC
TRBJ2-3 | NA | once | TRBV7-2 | CASSAYFWGGTDTQYF | TGTGCCAGCAGCGCGTACTTCTGGGGGGGCACAGATACGCAGTATTTT
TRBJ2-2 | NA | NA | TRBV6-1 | CASSARSLGTGELFF | TGTGCCAGCAGCGCCAGGAGCCTGGGCACCGGGGAGCTGTTTTTT
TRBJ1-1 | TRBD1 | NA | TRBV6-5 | CASSYLRTGGVTEAFF | TGTGCCAGCAGTTATTTGAGGACAGGGGGCGTCACTGAAGCTTTCTTT
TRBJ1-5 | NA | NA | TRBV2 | CASSGGFRHQPQHF | TGTGCCAGCAGTGGGGGGTTTAGGCATCAGCCCCAGCATTTT
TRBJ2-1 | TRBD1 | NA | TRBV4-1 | CASSHDRGSSYNEQFF | TGCGCCAGCAGCCATGACAGGGGAAGCTCCTACAATGAGCAGTTCTTC
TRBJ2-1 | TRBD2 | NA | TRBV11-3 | CASSPKGAGGGQFF | TGTGCCAGCAGCCCGAAGGGAGCGGGAGGCGGGCAGTTCTTC
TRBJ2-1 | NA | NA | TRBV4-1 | CASSQEGGGGHSYNEQFF | TGCGCCAGCAGCCAAGAAGGGGGAGGGGGTCACTCCTACAATGAGCAGTTCTTC
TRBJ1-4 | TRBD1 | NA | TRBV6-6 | CASSLQGLNEKLFF | TGTGCCAGCAGTTTACAGGGGCTTAATGAAAAACTGTTTTTT
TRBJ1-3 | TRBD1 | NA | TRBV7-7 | CASSAAGTGAPHSGNTIYF | TGTGCTAGCAGCGCCGCCGGGACAGGGGCGCCCCACTCTGGAAACACCATATATTTT
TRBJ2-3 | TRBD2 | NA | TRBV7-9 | CATGGVSTDTQYF | TGTGCCACCGGGGGGGTTAGCACAGATACGCAGTATTTT
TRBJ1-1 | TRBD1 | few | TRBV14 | CASSLTGRSTEAFF | TGTGCCAGCAGCCTGACAGGGAGGAGCACTGAAGCTTTCTTT
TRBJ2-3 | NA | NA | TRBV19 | CASTIGTSLNTDTQYF | TGTGCCAGTACTATCGGGACATCGCTAAACACAGATACGCAGTATTTT
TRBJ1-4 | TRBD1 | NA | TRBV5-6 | CASSLGTGTNEKLFF | TGTGCCAGCAGCTTGGGGACAGGGACTAATGAAAAACTGTTTTTT
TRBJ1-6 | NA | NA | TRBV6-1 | CASYGRSSYNSPLHF | TGTGCCAGCTATGGACGAAGCTCCTATAATTCACCCCTCCACTTT
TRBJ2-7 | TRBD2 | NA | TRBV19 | CASTRTSGNYEQYF | TGTGCCAGTACCCGGACTAGCGGGAACTACGAGCAGTACTTC
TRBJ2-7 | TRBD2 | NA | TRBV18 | CASSPSTSAYYEQYF | TGTGCCAGCTCACCGTCAACTAGCGCCTACTACGAGCAGTACTTC
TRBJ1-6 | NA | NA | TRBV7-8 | CASSLAHSNSPLHF | TGTGCCAGCAGCTTAGCACACAGTAATTCACCCCTCCACTTT
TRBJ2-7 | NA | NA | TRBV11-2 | CASSLDLQTYEQYF | TGTGCCAGCAGCTTAGATCTACAGACCTACGAGCAGTACTTC
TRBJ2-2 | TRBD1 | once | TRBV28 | CASSSGQTGSGELFF | TGTGCCAGCAGTTCCGGCCAGACAGGGTCCGGGGAGCTGTTTTTT
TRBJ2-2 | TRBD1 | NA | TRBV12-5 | CASGTGTANTGELFF | TGTGCTAGTGGTACCGGGACAGCGAACACCGGGGAGCTGTTTTTT
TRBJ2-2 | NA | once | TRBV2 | CASRAYTGELFF | TGTGCCAGCAGGGCTTACACCGGGGAGCTGTTTTTT
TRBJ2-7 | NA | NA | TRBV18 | CASSPLTDSEQYF | TGTGCCAGCTCACCCCTTACGGACTCCGAGCAGTACTTC
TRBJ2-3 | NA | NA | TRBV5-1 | CASSLALDRSTDTQYF | TGCGCCAGCAGCTTGGCCTTGGACAGAAGCACAGATACGCAGTATTTT
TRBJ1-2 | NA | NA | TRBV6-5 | CASSYSAYGYTF | TGTGCCAGCAGTTACTCGGCCTATGGCTACACCTTC
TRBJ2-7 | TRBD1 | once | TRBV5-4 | CASSSGTGPYEQYF | TGTGCCAGCAGCTCCGGGACAGGGCCCTACGAGCAGTACTTC